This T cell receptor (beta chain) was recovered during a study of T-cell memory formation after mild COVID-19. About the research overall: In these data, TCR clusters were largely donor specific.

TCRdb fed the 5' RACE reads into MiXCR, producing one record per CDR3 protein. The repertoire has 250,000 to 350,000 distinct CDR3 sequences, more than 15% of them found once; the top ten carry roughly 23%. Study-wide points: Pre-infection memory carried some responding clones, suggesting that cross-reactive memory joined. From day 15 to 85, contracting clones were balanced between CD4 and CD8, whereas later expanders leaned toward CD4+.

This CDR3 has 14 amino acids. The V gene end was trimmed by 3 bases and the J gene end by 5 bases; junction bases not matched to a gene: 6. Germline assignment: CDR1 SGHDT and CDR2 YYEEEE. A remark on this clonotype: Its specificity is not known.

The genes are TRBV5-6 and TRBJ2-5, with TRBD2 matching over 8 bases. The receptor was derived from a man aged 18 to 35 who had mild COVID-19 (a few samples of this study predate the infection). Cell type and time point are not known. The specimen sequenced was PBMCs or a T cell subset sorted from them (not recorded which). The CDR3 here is CASSSELAEETQYF. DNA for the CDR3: TGTGCCAGCAGCTCTGAACTAGCGGAGGAGACCCAGTACTTC.